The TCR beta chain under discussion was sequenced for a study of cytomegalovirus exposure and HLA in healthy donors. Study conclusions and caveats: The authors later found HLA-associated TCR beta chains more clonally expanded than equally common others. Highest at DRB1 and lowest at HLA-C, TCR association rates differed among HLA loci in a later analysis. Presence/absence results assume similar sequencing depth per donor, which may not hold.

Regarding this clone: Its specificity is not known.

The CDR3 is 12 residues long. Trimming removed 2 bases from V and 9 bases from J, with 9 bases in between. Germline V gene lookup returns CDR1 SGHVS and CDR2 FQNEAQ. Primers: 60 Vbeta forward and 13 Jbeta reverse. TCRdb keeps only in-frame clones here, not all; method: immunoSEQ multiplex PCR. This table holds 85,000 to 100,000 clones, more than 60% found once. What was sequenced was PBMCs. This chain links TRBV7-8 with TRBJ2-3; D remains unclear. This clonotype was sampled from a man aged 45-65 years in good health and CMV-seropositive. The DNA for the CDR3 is TGTGCCAGCAGCTTAATCCAGGAAACGCAGTATTTT. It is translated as CASSLIQETQYF.